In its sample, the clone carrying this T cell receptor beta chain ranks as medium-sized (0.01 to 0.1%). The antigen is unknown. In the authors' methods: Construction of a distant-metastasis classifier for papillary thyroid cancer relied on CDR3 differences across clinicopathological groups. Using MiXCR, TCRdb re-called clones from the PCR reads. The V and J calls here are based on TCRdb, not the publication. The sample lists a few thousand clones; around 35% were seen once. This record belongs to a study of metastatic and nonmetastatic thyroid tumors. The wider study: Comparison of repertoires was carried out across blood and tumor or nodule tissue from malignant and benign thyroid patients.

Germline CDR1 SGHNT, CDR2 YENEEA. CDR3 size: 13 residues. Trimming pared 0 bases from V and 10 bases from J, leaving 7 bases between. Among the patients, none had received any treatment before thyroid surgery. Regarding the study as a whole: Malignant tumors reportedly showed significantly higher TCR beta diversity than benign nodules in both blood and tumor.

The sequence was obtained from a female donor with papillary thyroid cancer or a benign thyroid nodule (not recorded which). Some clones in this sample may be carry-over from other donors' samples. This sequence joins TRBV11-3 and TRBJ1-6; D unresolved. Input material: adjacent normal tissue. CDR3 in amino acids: CASSLDRDSPLHF. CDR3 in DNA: TGTGCCAGCAGCTTAGATCGTGACTCACCCCTCCACTTT.